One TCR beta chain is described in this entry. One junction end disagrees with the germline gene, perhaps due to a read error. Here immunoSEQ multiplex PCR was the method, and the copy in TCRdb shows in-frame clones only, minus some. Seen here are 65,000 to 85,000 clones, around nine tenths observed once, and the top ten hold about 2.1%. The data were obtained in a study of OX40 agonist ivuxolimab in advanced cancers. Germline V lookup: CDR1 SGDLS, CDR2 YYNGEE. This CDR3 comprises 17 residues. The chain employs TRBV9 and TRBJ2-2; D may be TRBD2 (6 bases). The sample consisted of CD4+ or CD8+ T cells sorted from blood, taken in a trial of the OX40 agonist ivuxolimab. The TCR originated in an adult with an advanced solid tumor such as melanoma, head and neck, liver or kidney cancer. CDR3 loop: CASSGVGDSVNTGELFF. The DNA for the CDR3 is TGTGCCAGTAGCGGCGTGGGAGACTCCGTGAACACCGGGGAGCTGTTTTTT.